The T cell receptor beta chain described here comes from a study of T-cell memory formation after mild COVID-19. The germline V and J ends were trimmed by 2 bases and 9 bases, with 11 bases remaining between them. The germline V gene encodes CDR1 GTSNPN and CDR2 SVGIG (reference sequence). This CDR3 contains 12 residues. TCRdb called the 5' RACE reads again in MiXCR, with one record for every CDR3 protein. The repertoire holds 180,000 or so distinct CDR3 sequences, with around a tenth as singletons. The sample holds many counts of this clonotype. Sequencing used PBMCs or a T cell subset sorted from them (not recorded which). The clonotype was recovered from a man younger than 35 who had mild COVID-19 (a few samples of this study predate the infection). Cell type and time point are not known. The chain links TRBV30 to TRBJ1-5; D unclear. The CDR3 is CAWSPDFGPQHF. CDR3 nucleotide sequence: TGTGCCTGGAGTCCGGATTTCGGGCCCCAGCATTTT.